This T cell receptor beta chain was found in a study of shared clonotypes between healthy human individuals. Findings and caveats of the study: Some clonotypes were shared by all four sorted-subset donors, while others were not shared. The non-shared ones had lower generation probabilities than the shared ones. Having only a few donors restricted how much genetic and exposure-history diversity was captured.

Sorted-subset replicate PCR reactions were performed with around 210 ng DNA, corresponding to roughly 30,000 T cell genomes. TCRdb's table, derived via immunoSEQ multiplex PCR, lists solely in-frame clones and lacks some. This table has 2 million to 3 million clones, approximately 94% appearing once. Regarding this clone: Its antigen is unknown.

Germline V lookup: CDR1 MNHNS, CDR2 SASEGT. The CDR3 sequence is 14 residues long. V lost 6 bases and J lost 7, with 18 bases in between. Material: naive CD4+ T cells from PBMCs. As for subset: CD45RA+ positively selected. The rearrangement uses TRBV6-1 and TRBJ1-2; D ambiguous. The sequence came from a man between 18 and 29 years old in good health. Some clones in this sample may be carry-over from other donors' samples. The CDR3: CASRGSPTWGGYTF. Here the CDR3 DNA reads TGTGCCAGCAGGGGCAGCCCGACCTGGGGTGGCTACACCTTC.